This T cell receptor beta chain is drawn from a study of blood T cell repertoires in COVID-19. Overall study context: There were acute and convalescent COVID-19 samples, and they came from the United States, Italy and Spain. Sample material is recorded as cDNA or gDNA derived from T cells, B-cell-depleted T cells, or PBMCs.

The CDR3 consists of 13 residues. Trimming left V 3 bases short and J 9 bases short, with 12 bases between. In the source study's methods: The authors estimated nucleated cell counts from reference gene primer amplification. TCRdb's table, derived via immunoSEQ multiplex PCR, lists solely in-frame clones and lacks some. The V and J calls and the clone size are those of that table, but D and trimming were determined from the DNA. The table lists approximately 75,000 clones, 80% to 90% of them singletons, with approximately 20% in the top ten. The TCR was taken from a woman in her 50s with acute or convalescent COVID-19. This rearrangement joins TRBV12-3 or TRBV12-4 to TRBJ2-1, with D maybe TRBD1 (6 bases). Sequenced sample: peripheral blood. DNA for the CDR3: TGTGCCAGCAGTTTGCAGGGGATGGGTGAGCAGTTCTTC. Translation: CASSLQGMGEQFF.